The clone carrying this TCR beta chain was seen more than once but under ten times. Other DNA sequences in this sample translate to the same CDR3. Naive CD45RA+ and memory CD45RA-negative subsets were split from CD4+ cells. These data belong to a study of shared clonotypes between healthy human individuals. The V gene's germline CDR1 is KGHSH and CDR2 LQKENI. V was shortened by 0 bases and J by 4 bases, with 7 bases between the two germline ends. The CDR3 runs to 13 residues. Sequencing used immunoSEQ multiplex PCR; TCRdb keeps in-frame clones, though not all of them. The sample records about 960,000 clones, around three quarters being singletons.

The chain has TRBV18 and TRBJ2-7; the D is unclear. The sequence derives from a man between 18 and 35 years old in good health. Sequenced input: memory CD4+ T cells sorted from blood. The sample's subset: CD45RA-negative fraction. CDR3 sequence (DNA): TGTGCCAGCTCACCACCGGCAGCATACGAGCAGTACTTC. Translating gives CASSPPAAYEQYF.